The sequence of this T cell receptor (beta chain) was determined in a study of molecular identifiers for immune sequencing clone quantification. As CD8+CD4-CCR7+CD45RA+ cells, naive CD8 T cells were sorted. One entry per CDR3 protein results from TCRdb running MiXCR on the PCR reads. Altogether approximately 500,000 distinct CDR3 sequences are present, roughly 25% being singletons, with the ten largest covering under 0.85%. This clonotype was detected ten times or more. The CDR3 totals 14 residues. CDR1 is PRHDT, CDR2 FYEKMQ, per germline (reference sequence). Trimming stripped 5 bases from V and 7 bases from J, with 15 bases between.

The TCR was taken from a human donor in good health. Some libraries in this study had Jurkat cell RNA spiked in. The sequencing input was naive CD8+ T cells from blood, with Jurkat cell RNA spiked in. The subset denotes: FACS-sorted CD8+CD4-CCR7+CD45RA+ naive T cells. The chain links TRBV13 to TRBJ2-4, with a weak D call TRBD1 (5 bases). CDR3 in amino acids: CASSPRQRDNIQYF. The CDR3 DNA reads as TGTGCCAGCAGCCCTCGACAGCGAGATAACATTCAGTACTTC.